The 8 T cell receptor beta chains given below trace back to one sample, sequenced in a study of shared T cell receptors in the human thymus. Repertoires were generated with immunoSEQ multiplex PCR, while TCRdb's copy carries only in-frame clones and drops some. The sample consists of roughly 550,000 clones, about 84% of them appearing once. The same sample was also studied in work on human thymus T cells.

The source material was thymocytes. The receptor set was obtained from a boy under three years old with a congenital heart defect.

The chain has TRBV27 and TRBJ2-2; maybe TRBD1 (5 bases). From germline, CDR1 is MNHEY and CDR2 SMNVEV (reference sequence). Trimming removed 5 bases from V and 6 bases from J, with 10 bases in between. The CDR3 loop spans 13 amino acids. The CDR3: CASSTGPPGELFF. The CDR3 bases are TGTGCCAGCAGTACAGGTCCCCCCGGGGAGCTGTTTTTT.

This clone was observed once. This CDR3 reads CASSLDPQGGNTEAFF. The CDR3 bases are TGTGCCAGCAGCTTAGACCCACAGGGGGGGAACACTGAAGCTTTCTTT. V usage is TRBV11-3 and J usage is TRBJ1-1; 8 nucleotides agree with TRBD1. CDR1 is SGHNT, CDR2 YENEEA, per germline. With V trimmed by 0 bases and J by 1 base, 4 bases remained unmatched. This CDR3 has 16 residues. Full variable domain (outside the CDR3, taken from reference TRBV11-3 and TRBJ1-1): EAGVVQSPRYKIIEKKQPVAFWCNPISGHNTLYWYLQNLGQGPELLIRYENEEAVDDSQLPKDRFSAERLKGVDSTLKIQPAELGDSAVYLCASSLDPQGGNTEAFFGQGTRLTVV.

This chain uses TRBV5-8 with TRBJ2-7; D remains unclear. The CDR3 consists of 12 residues. V lost 0 bases and J lost 4, with 5 bases in between. Germline V gene sequence: CDR1 SGHTS, CDR2 YDEGEE. The CDR3 bases are TGTGCCAGCAGCTTGGTCCTTTACGAGCAGTACTTC. Protein: CASSLVLYEQYF. Drawing the rest from reference TRBV5-8 and TRBJ2-7, the complete variable domain is EAGVTQSPTHLIKTRGQQATLRCSPISGHTSVYWYQQALGLGLQFLLWYDEGEERNRGNFPPRFSGRQFPNYSSELNVNALELEDSALYLCASSLVLYEQYFGPGTRLTVT.

The chain has TRBV27 and TRBJ1-5; 7 nucleotides line up with TRBD1. The V gene end was trimmed by 5 bases and the J gene end by 3 bases; junction bases not matched to a gene: 10. In germline, CDR1 is MNHEY, CDR2 SMNVEV (reference sequence). The CDR3 covers 16 residues. The DNA of the CDR3 is TGTGCCAGCAGTCCCCGACAGGGTAGGATCAATCAGCCCCAGCATTTT. Amino acid sequence: CASSPRQGRINQPQHF.

The rearrangement uses TRBV19 and TRBJ2-1, with 10 positions matching TRBD2. This CDR3 has 16 residues. The J segment lost 7 bases and the V segment lost 5 bases, leaving 11 bases of the junction unmatched. CDR1 is LNHDA and CDR2 is SQIVND in the germline V gene (reference sequence). The CDR3 region has the DNA TGTGCCAGTAGTTCTGCTAGCGGGAGAGGGAGGAATGAGCAGTTCTTC. Translating it yields CASSSASGRGRNEQFF.

This clone was seen a single time. The chain joins TRBV10-1 to TRBJ2-7, with 8 bases fitting TRBD1. The trim removed 9 bases at V and 3 bases at J, leaving 4 bases unmatched. The CDR3 sequence is 12 residues long. The germline V gene has CDR1 WNHNN and CDR2 SYGVQD (reference sequence). The CDR3 nucleotides are TGCGCCAGGGGACAGGTCTACTACGAGCAGTACTTC. This encodes CARGQVYYEQYF.

This clone occurred a few times. The genes are TRBV5-4 and TRBJ2-3, with 7 bases matching TRBD2. CDR3 size: 16 residues. V gave up 3 bases and J gave up 1 base; unmatched junction bases: 8. Per germline, CDR1 SGHNT and CDR2 YYREEE (reference sequence). The CDR3 nucleotides read TGTGCCAGCAGCTCACTTAGCGGGTCGGGCACAGATACGCAGTATTTT. It translates to CASSSLSGSGTDTQYF.

The J gene is TRBJ2-7, the V gene TRBV15, with D tentatively TRBD1 (6 bases). V was shortened by 0 bases and J by 2 bases, with 8 bases between the two germline ends. Germline V gene sequence: CDR1 LNHNV, CDR2 YYDKDF (reference sequence). The CDR3 has 14 amino acids. Here the CDR3 DNA reads TGTGCCACCAGCAGAGAACAGGGAGCCTACGAGCAGTACTTC. It encodes CATSREQGAYEQYF.